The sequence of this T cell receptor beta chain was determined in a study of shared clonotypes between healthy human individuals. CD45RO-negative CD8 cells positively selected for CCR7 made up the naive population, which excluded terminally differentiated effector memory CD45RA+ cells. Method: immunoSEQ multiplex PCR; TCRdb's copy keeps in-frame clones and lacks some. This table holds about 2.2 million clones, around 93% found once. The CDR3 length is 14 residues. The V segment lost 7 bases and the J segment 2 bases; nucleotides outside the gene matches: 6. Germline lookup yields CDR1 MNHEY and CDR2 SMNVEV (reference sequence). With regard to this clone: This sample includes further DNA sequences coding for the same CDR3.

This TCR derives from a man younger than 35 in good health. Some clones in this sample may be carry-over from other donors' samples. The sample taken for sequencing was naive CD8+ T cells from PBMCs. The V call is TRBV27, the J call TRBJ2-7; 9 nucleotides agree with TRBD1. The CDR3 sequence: CASTPRTGAYEQYF. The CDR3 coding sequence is TGTGCCAGCACTCCTCGGACAGGGGCCTACGAGCAGTACTTC.